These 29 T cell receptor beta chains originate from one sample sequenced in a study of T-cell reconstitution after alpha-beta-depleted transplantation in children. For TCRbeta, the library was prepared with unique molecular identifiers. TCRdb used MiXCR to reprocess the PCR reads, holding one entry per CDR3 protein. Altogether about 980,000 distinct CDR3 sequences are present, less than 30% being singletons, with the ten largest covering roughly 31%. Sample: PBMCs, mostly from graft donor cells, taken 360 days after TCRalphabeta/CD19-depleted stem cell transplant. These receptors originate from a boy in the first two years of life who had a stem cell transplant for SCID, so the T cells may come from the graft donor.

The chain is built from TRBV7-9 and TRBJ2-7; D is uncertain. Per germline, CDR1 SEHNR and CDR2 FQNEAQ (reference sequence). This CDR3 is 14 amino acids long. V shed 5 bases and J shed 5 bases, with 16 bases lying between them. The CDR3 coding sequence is TGTGCCAGCAGCCCTTCTAGTTCCATGGACGAGCAGTACTTC. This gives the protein CASSPSSSMDEQYF. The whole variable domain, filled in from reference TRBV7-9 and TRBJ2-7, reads DTGVSQNPRHKITKRGQNVTFRCDPISEHNRLYWYRQTLGQGPEFLTYFQNEAQLEKSRLLSDRFSAERPKGSFSTLEIQRTEQGDSAMYLCASSPSSSMDEQYFGPGTRLTVT.

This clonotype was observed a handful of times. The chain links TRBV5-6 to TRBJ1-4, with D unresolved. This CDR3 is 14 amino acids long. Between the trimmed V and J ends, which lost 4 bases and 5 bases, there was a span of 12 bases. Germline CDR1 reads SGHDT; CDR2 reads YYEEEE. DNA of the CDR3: TGTGCCAGCAGCCCCGGACGAGGGAATGAAAAACTGTTTTTT. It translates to CASSPGRGNEKLFF. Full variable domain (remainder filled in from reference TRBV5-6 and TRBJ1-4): DAGVTQSPTHLIKTRGQQVTLRCSPKSGHDTVSWYQQALGQGPQFIFQYYEEEERQRGNFPDRFSGHQFPNYSSELNVNALLLGDSALYLCASSPGRGNEKLFFGSGTQLSVL.

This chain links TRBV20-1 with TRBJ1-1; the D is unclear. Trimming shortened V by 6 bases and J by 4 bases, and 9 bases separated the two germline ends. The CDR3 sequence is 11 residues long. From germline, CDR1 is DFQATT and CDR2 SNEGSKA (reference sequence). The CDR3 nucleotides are TGCAGTGCAGGGAGCGGCACTGAAGCTTTCTTT. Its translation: CSAGSGTEAFF.

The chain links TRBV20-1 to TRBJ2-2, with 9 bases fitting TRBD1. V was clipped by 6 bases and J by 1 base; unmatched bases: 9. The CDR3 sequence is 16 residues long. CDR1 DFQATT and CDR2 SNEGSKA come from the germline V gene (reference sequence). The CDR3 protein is CSARGPGQGNTGELFF. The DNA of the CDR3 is TGCAGTGCCAGGGGTCCGGGACAGGGGAACACCGGGGAGCTGTTTTTT.

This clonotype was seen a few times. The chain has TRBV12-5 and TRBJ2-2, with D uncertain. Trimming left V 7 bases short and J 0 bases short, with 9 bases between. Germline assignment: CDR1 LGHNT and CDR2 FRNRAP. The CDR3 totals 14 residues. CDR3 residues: CASARSSNTGELFF. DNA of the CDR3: TGTGCTAGTGCGCGTTCATCGAACACCGGGGAGCTGTTTTTT.

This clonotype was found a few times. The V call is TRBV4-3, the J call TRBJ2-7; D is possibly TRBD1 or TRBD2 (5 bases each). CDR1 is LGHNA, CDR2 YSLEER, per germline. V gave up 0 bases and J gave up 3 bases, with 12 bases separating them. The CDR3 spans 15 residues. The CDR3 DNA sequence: TGCGCCAGCAGCCAAGATTGGGGCCGGGGCTACGAGCAGTACTTC. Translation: CASSQDWGRGYEQYF.

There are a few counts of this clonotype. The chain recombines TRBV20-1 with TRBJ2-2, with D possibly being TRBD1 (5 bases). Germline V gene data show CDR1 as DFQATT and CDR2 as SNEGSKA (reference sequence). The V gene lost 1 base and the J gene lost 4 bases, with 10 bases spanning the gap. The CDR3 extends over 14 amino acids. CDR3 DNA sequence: TGCAGTGCTAGAGCAGACAGTCGCACCGGGGAGCTGTTTTTT. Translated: CSARADSRTGELFF.

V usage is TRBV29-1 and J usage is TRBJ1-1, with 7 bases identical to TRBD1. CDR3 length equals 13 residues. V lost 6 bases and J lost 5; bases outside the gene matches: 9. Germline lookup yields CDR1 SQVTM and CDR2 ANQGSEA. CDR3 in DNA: TGCAGCGTGGCGACGGACAGGATAACTGAAGCTTTCTTT. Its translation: CSVATDRITEAFF.

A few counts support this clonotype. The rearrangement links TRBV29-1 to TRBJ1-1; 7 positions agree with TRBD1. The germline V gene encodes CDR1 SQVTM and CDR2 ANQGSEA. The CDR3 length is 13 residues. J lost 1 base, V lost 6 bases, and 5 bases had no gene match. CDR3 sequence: CSVMGQQNTEAFF. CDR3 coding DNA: TGCAGCGTGATGGGACAGCAGAACACTGAAGCTTTCTTT.

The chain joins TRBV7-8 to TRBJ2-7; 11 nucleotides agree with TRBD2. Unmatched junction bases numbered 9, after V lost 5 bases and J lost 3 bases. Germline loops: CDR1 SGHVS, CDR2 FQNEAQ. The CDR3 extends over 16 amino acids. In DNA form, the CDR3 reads TGTGCCAGCAGCCTAAAACTTGGACTAGCGGGCTACGAGCAGTACTTC. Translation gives CASSLKLGLAGYEQYF.

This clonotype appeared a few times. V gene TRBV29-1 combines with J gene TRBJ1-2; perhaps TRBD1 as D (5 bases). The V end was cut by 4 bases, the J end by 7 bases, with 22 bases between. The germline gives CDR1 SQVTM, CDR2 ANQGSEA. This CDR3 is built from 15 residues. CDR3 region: CSVAKSWGMRLGYTF. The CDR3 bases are TGCAGCGTTGCAAAAAGCTGGGGCATGCGGCTTGGCTACACCTTC.

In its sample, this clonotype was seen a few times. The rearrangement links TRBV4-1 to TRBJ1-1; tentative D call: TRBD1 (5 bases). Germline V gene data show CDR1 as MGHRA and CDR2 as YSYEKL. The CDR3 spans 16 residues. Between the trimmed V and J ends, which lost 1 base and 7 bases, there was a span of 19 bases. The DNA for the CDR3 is TGCGCCAGCAGCCAAGTACGAGGGGTCCTGGTCCGTGAAGCTTTCTTT. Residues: CASSQVRGVLVREAFF.

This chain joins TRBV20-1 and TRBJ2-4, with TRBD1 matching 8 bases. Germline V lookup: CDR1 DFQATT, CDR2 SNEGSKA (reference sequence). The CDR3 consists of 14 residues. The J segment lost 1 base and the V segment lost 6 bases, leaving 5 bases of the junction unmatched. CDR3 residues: CSARTGLAKNIQYF. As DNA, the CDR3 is TGCAGTGCGAGGACAGGGCTGGCCAAAAACATTCAGTACTTC.

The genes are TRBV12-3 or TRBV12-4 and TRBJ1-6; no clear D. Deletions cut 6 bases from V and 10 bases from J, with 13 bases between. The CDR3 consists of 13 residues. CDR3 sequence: CASRNILSSPLHF. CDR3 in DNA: TGTGCCAGCAGGAACATCTTGAGCTCACCCCTCCACTTT.

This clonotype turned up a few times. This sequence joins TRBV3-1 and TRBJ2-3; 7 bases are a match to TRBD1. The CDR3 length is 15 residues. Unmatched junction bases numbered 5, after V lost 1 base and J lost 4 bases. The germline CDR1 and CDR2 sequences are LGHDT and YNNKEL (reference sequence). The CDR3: CASSQGGGHPDTQYF. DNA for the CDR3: TGTGCCAGCAGCCAAGGAGGGGGCCACCCAGATACGCAGTATTTT.

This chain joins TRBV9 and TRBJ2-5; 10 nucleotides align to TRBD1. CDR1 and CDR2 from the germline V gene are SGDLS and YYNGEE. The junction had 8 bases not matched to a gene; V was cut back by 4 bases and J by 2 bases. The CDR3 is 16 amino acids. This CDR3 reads CASSSRQGALQETQYF. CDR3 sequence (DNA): TGTGCCAGCAGCTCACGACAGGGGGCGTTACAAGAGACCCAGTACTTC.

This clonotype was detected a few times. The CDR3 sequence is CASSFERGIPNEQFF. In DNA, the CDR3 is TGCGCCAGCAGCTTTGAGCGGGGGATCCCCAATGAGCAGTTCTTC. The chain uses TRBV5-1 and TRBJ2-1; 8 positions agree with TRBD2. The germline V gene has CDR1 SGHRS and CDR2 YFSETQ. The CDR3 sequence is 15 residues long. The V segment lost 2 bases and the J segment 6 bases; nucleotides outside the gene matches: 7.

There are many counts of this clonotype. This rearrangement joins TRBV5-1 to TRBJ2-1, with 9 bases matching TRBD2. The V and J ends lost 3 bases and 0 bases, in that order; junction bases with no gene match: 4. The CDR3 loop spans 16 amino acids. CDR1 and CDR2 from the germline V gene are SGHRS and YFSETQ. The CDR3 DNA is TGCGCCAGCAGCTCTAGCGGGGACCCCTCCTACAATGAGCAGTTCTTC. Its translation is CASSSSGDPSYNEQFF.

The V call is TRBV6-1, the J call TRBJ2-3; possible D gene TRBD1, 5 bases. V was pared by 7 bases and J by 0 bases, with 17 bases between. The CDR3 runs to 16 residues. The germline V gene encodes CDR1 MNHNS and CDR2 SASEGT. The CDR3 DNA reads TGTGCCAGCACACTCCCGCTGCCAGGGAGCACAGATACGCAGTATTTT. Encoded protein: CASTLPLPGSTDTQYF.

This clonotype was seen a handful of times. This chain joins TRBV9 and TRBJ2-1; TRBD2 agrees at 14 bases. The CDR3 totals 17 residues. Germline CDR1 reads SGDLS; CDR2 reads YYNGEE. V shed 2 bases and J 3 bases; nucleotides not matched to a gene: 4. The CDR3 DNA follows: TGTGCCAGCAGCGTCGACGGGACTAGCGGGGGCTACAATGAGCAGTTCTTC. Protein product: CASSVDGTSGGYNEQFF.

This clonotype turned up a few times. The CDR3 here is CASSSSAGGRAFF. DNA for the CDR3: TGTGCCAGCAGTTCCTCGGCAGGGGGGAGAGCTTTCTTT. The chain combines TRBV28 with TRBJ1-1, with 7 positions matching TRBD1. Germline V CDR1 and CDR2: MDHEN, SYDVKM. J was trimmed by 10 bases and V by 4 bases; bases with no gene match: 9. The CDR3 has 13 residues.

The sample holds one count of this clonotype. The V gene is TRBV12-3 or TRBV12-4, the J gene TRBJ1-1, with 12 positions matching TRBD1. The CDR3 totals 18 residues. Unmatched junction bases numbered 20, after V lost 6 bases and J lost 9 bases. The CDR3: CASSPLPGQGAFNRQAFF. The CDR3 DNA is TGTGCCAGCAGCCCCCTCCCGGGACAGGGGGCTTTTAATCGCCAAGCTTTCTTT.

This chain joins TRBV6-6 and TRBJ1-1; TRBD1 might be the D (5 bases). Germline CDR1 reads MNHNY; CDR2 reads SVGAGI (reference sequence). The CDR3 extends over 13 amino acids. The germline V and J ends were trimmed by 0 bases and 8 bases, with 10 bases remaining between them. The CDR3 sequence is CASSYSGREEAFF. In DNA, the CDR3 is TGTGCCAGCAGTTACTCGGGCAGGGAGGAAGCTTTCTTT.

In DNA, the CDR3 is TGTGCCAGCAGACCCATGCCTGGGGCCAACGTCCTGACTTTC. It is translated as CASRPMPGANVLTF. V is TRBV28 and J is TRBJ2-6, with D unclear. The CDR3 covers 14 residues. Per the germline V gene, CDR1 is MDHEN and CDR2 is SYDVKM. Trimming took 6 bases from V and 2 from J, leaving 8 bases between them.

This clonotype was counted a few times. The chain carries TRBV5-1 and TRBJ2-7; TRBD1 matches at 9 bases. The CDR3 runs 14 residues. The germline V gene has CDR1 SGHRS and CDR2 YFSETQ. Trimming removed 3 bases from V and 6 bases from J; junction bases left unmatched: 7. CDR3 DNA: TGCGCCAGCAGCTCGTGGACAGGGGTGAGCGAGCAGTACTTC. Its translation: CASSSWTGVSEQYF.

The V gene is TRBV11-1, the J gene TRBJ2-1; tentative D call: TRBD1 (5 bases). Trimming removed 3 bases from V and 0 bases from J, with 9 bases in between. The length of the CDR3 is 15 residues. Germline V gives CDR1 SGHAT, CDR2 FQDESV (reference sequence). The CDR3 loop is CASSFSGISYNEQFF. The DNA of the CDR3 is TGTGCCAGCAGCTTCTCAGGGATCTCCTACAATGAGCAGTTCTTC.

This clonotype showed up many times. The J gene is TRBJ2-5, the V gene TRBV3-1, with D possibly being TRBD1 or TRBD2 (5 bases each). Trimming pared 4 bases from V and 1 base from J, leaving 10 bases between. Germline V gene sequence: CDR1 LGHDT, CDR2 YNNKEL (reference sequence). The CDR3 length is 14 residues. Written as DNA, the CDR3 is TGTGCCAGCAGCCCCAGAGGGGTCCAAGAGACCCAGTACTTC. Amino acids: CASSPRGVQETQYF.

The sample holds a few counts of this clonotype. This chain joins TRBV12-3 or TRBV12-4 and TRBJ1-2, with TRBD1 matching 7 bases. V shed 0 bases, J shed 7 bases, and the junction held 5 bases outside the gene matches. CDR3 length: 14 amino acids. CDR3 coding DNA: TGTGCCAGCAGTTTAGCCCTAGGGACAGCTGGCTACACCTTC. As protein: CASSLALGTAGYTF.

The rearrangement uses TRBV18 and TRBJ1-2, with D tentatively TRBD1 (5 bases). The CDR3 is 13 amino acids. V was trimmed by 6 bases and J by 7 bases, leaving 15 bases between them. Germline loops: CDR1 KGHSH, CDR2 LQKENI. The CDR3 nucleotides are TGTGCCAGCTCGGGGGATCCCTATGCTGGCTACACCTTC. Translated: CASSGDPYAGYTF.